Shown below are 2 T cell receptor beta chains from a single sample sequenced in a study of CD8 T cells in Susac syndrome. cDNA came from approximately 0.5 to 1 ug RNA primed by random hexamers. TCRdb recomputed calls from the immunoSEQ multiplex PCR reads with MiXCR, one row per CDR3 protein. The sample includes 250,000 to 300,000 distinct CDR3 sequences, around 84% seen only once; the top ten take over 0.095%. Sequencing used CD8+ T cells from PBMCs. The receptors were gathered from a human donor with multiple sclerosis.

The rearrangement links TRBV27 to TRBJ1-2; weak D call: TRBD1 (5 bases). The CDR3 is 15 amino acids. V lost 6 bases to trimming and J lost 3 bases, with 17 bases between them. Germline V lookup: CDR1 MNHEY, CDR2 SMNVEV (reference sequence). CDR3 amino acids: CASSVGTPGYYGYTF. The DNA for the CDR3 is TGTGCCAGCAGCGTAGGGACTCCCGGGTACTATGGCTACACCTTC.

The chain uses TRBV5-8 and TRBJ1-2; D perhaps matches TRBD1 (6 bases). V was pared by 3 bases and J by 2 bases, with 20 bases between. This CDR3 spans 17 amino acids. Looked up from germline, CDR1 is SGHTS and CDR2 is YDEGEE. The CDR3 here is CASSYDGGLKMNYGYTF. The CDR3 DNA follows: TGTGCCAGCAGCTACGACGGGGGGCTGAAAATGAACTATGGCTACACCTTC.